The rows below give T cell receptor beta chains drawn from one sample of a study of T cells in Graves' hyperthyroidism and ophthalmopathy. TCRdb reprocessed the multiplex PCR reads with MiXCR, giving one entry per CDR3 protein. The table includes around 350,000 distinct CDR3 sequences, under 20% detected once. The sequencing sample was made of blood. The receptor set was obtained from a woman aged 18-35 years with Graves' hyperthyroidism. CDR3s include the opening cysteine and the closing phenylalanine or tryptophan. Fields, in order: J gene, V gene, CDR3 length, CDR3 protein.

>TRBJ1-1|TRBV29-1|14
CSVAQAGMVIEAFF
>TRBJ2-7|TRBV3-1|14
CASSSRGVSTEQYF
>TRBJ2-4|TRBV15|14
CATTTGTAKNIKYF
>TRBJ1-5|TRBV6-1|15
CASSSISASNQPQHF
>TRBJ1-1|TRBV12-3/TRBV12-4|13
CASRDRVWTEAFF
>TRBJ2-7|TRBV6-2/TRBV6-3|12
CASRDSIYEQYF
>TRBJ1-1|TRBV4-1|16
CASSQYSDGMNTEAFF
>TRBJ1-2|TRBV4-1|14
CASSQQASIYGYTF
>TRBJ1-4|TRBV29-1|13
CSVARDLDEKLFF
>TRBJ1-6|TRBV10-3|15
CAITNDRGGSSPLHF
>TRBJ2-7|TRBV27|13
CASSFGRGREQYF
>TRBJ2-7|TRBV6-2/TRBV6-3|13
CASTREPHYEQYF
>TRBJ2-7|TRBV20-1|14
CSARMQALTYEQYF
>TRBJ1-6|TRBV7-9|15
CASSPGSGNNSPLHF
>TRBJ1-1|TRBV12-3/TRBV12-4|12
CASTGAATEAFF
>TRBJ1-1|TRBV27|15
CASSEGGTTNTEAFF
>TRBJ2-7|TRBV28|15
CASSRGGESSYEQYF
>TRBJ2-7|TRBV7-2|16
CASSLAPLGGTYEQYF
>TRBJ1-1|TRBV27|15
CASSFFGQANTEAFF
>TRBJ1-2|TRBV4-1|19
CASSQSYLHRGTGTYGYTF
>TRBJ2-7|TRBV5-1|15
CASSSWGRSTYEQYF
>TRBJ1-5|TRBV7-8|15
CASSPRDRARGPQHF
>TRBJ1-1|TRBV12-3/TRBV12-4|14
CASSPRQGRTEAFF
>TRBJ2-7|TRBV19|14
CASSPRTGFDEQYF
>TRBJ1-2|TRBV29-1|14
CSVSQRATGNGYTF
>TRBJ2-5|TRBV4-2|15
CASSQGALARETQYF
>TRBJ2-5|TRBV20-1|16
CSARTGRWGIQETQYF
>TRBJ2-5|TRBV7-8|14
CACTSRGFQETQYF
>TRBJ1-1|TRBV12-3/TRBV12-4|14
CASSSPTTGPEAFF
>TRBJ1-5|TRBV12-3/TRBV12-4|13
CASRTGLGQPQHF
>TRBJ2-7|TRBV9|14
CASSERDRSYEQYF
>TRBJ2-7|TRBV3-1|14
CASSQDLVPYEQYF
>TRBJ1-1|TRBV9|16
CASSPRGRNMNTEAFF
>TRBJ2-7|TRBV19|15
CASSRSYGGNYEQYF
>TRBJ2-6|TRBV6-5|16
CASSRQGIRGANVLTF
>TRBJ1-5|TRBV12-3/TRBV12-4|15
CASSFEEAANQPQHF
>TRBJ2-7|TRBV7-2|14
CASSHYDRPNEQYF
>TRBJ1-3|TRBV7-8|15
CASSLGRSEGNTIYF
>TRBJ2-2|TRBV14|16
CASSQDRQWDTGELFF
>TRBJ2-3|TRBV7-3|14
CASSLTRGQDTQYF